This T cell receptor beta chain stems from a study of shared clonotypes between healthy human individuals. The J segment lost 6 bases and the V segment lost 4 bases, leaving 16 bases of the junction unmatched. Germline loops: CDR1 SGHRS, CDR2 YFSETQ. The CDR3 has 19 amino acids. In replicate PCRs of sorted subsets, approximately 210 ng DNA, roughly 27,000 T cell genomes, was used. Using immunoSEQ multiplex PCR, the repertoire was profiled, and TCRdb retains in-frame clones only, with some absent. The sample shows about 1.1 million clones, roughly 80% of them seen only once. The authors divided CD4+ cells into CD45RA+ naive and CD45RA-negative memory subsets.

The sequenced sample consisted of memory CD4+ T cells from PBMCs. Subset indicated: CD45RA-negative fraction. The chain links TRBV5-1 to TRBJ2-2; TRBD2 agrees at 12 bases. This clonotype originated in a man younger than 35 in good health. Some clones in this sample may be carry-over from other donors' samples. CDR3: CASSLYPSGRAPVAGELFF. The CDR3 DNA reads as TGCGCCAGCAGCCTGTACCCTAGCGGGAGGGCCCCAGTGGCCGGGGAGCTGTTTTTT. The full variable domain, in which reference TRBV5-1 and TRBJ2-2 provide the parts outside the CDR3, is KAGVTQTPRYLIKTRGQQVTLSCSPISGHRSVSWYQQTPGQGLQFLFEYFSETQRNKGNFPGRFSGRQFSNSRSEMNVSTLELGDSALYLCASSLYPSGRAPVAGELFFGEGSRLTVL.